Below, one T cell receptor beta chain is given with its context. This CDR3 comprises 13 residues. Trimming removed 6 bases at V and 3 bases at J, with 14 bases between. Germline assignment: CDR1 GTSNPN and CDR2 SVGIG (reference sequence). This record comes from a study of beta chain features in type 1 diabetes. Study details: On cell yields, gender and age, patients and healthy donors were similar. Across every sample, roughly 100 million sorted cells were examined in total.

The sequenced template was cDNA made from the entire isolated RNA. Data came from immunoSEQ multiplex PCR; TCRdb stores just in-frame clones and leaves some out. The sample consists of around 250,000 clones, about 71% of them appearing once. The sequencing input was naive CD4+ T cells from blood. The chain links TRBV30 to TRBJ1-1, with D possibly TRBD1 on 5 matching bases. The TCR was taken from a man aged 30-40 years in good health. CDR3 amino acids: CACLPDIYTEAFF. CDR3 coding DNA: TGTGCCTGCCTACCGGACATATACACTGAAGCTTTCTTT. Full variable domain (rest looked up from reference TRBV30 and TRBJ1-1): SQTIHQWPATLVQPVGSPLSLECTVEGTSNPNLYWYRQAAGRGLQLLFYSVGIGQISSEVPQNLSASRPQDRQFILSSKKLLLSDSGFYLCACLPDIYTEAFFGQGTRLTVV.